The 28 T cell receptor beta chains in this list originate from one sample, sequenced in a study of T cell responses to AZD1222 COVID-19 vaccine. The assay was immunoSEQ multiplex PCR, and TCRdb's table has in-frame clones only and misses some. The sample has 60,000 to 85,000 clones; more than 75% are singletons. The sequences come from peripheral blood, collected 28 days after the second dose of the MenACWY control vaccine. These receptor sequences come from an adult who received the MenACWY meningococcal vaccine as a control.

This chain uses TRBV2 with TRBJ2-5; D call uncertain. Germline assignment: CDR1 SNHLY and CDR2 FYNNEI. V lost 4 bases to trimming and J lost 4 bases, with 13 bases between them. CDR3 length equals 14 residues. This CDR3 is CASSGISSGETQYF. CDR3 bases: TGTGCCAGCAGTGGGATTAGCTCGGGAGAGACCCAGTACTTC. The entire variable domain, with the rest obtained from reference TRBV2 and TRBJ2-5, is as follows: EPEVTQTPSHQVTQMGQEVILRCVPISNHLYFYWYRQILGQKVEFLVSFYNNEISEKSEIFDDQFSVERPDGSNFTLKIRSTKLEDSAMYFCASSGISSGETQYFGPGTRLLVL.

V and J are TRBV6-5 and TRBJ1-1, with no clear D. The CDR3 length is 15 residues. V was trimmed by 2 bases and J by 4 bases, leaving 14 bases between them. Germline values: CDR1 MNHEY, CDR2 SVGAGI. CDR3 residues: CASSYGRPVSTEAFF. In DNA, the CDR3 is TGTGCCAGCAGTTACGGCAGACCGGTAAGCACTGAAGCTTTCTTT.

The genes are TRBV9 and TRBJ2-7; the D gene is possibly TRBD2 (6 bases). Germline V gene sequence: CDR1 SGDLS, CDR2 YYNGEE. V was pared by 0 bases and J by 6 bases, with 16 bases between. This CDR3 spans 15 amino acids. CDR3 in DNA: TGTGCCAGCAGCGTAGACGGGAACTACGGGAGCGAGCAGTACTTC. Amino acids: CASSVDGNYGSEQYF.

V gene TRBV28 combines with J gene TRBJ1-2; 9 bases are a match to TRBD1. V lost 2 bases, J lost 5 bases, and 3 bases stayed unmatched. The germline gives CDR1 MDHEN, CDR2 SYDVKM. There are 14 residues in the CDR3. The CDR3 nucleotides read TGTGCCAGCAGTTTACGGGGACAGGGATATGGCTACACCTTC. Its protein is CASSLRGQGYGYTF.

The chain's CDR3 is CASSLGPFDRGRSYGYTF. The CDR3 nucleotides are TGTGCCAGCAGCTTAGGACCTTTTGACAGGGGAAGAAGCTATGGCTACACCTTC. This chain connects TRBV7-2 to TRBJ1-2; 8 nucleotides match TRBD1. Germline V gives CDR1 SGHTA, CDR2 FQGNSA. Trimming cost V 1 base and J 4 bases; bases outside gene matches: 14. CDR3 length: 18 amino acids.

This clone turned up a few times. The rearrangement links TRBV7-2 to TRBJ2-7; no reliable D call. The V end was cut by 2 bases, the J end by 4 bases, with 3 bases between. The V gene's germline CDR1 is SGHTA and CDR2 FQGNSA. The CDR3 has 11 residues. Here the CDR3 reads CASSLTYEQYF. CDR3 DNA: TGTGCCAGCAGCTTAACATACGAGCAGTACTTC.

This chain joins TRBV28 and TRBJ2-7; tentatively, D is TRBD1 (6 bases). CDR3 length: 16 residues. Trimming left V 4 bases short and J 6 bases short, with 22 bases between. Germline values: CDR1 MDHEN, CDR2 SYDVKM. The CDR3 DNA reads TGTGCCAGCAGTTCCTCTAGGACAGCTACCGGTGGCGAGCAGTACTTC. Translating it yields CASSSSRTATGGEQYF.

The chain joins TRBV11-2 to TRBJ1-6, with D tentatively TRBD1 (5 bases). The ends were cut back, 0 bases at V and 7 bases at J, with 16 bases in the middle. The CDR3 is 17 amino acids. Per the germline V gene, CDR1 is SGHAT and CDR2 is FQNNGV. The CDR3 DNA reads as TGTGCCAGCAGCTTAGATCTATGGGACCGGTCAAATTCACCCCTCCACTTT. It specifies CASSLDLWDRSNSPLHF.

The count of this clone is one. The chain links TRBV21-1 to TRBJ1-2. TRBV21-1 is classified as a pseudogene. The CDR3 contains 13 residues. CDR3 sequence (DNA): TGTGCCAGCAACGCGGGACCGGGGGATGGCTACACCTTC. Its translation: CASNAGPGDGYTF.

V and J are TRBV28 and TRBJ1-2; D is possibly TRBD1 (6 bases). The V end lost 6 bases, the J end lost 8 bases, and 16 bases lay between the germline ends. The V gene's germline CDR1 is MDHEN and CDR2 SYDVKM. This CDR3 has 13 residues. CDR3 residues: CASRQGTTRGYTF. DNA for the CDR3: TGTGCCAGCAGGCAGGGGACTACTAGGGGCTACACCTTC.

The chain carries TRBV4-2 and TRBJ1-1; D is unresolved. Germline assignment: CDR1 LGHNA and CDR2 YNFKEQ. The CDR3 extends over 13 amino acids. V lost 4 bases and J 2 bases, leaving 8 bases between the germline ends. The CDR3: CASSPVRNTEAFF. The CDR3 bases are TGTGCCAGCAGCCCAGTCCGTAACACTGAAGCTTTCTTT.

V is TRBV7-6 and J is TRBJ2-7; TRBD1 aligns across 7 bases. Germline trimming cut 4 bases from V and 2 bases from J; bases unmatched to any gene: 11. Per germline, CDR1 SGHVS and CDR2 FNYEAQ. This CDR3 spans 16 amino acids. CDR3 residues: CASSYHPGQKPYEQYF. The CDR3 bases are TGTGCCAGCAGCTACCATCCGGGACAGAAGCCCTACGAGCAGTACTTC.

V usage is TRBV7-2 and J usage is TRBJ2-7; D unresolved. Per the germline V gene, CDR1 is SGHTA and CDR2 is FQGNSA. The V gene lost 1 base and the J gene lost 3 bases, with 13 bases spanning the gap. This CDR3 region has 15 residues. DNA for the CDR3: TGTGCCAGCAGCTTAGGCGCCAGCACAGTCTACGAGCAGTACTTC. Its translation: CASSLGASTVYEQYF.

CDR3 loop: CASSPHSGQGSGYTF. The DNA of the CDR3 is TGTGCCAGCAGCCCTCACTCAGGACAGGGAAGCGGCTACACCTTC. V usage is TRBV7-2 and J usage is TRBJ1-2, with 8 bases that match TRBD1. Germline assignment: CDR1 SGHTA and CDR2 FQGNSA. Germline trimming cut 5 bases from V and 8 bases from J; bases unmatched to any gene: 13. This CDR3 spans 15 amino acids. Together with reference TRBV7-2 and TRBJ1-2, the CDR3 gives the full variable domain: GAGVSQSPSNKVTEKGKDVELRCDPISGHTALYWYRQSLGQGLEFLIYFQGNSAPDKSGLPSDRFSAERTGGSVSTLTIQRTQQEDSAVYLCASSPHSGQGSGYTFGSGTRLTVV.

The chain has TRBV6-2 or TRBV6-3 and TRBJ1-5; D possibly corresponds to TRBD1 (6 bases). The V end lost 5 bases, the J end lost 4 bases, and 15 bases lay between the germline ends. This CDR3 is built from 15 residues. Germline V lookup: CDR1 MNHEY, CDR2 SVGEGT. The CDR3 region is CASSPRGGTNQPQHF. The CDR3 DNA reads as TGTGCCAGCAGTCCCCGGGGGGGGACAAATCAGCCCCAGCATTTT.

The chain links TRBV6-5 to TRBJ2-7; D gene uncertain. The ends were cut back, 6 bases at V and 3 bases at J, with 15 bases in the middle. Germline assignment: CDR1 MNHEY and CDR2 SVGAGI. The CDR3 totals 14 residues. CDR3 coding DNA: TGTGCCAGCAGCCCCACAACCGGGCGCTACGAGCAGTACTTC. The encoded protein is CASSPTTGRYEQYF.

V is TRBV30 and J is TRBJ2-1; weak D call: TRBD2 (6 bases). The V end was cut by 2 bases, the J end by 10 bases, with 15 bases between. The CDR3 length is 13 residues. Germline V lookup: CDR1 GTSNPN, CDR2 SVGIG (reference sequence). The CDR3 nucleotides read TGTGCCTGGAGTTTCCGACGGAGGGGCGAGCAGTTCTTC. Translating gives CAWSFRRRGEQFF. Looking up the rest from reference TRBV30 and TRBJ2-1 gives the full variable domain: SQTIHQWPATLVQPVGSPLSLECTVEGTSNPNLYWYRQAAGRGLQLLFYSVGIGQISSEVPQNLSASRPQDRQFILSSKKLLLSDSGFYLCAWSFRRRGEQFFGPGTRLTVL.

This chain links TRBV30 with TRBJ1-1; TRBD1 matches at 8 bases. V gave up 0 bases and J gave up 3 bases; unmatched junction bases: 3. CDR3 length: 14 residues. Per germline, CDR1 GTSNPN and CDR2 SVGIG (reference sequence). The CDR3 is CAWSVLTGDTEAFF. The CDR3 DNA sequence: TGTGCCTGGAGTGTCTTGACAGGGGACACTGAAGCTTTCTTT.

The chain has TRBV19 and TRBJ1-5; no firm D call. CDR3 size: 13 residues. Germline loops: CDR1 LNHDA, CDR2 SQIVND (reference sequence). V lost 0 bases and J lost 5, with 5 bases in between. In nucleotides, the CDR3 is TGTGCCAGTAGTATAGATGCGGATCAGCCCCAGCATTTT. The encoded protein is CASSIDADQPQHF.

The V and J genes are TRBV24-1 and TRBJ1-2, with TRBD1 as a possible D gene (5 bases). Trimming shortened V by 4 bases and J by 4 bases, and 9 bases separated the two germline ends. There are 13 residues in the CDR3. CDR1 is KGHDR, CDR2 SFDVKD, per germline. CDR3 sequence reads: CATSDDRRYGYTF. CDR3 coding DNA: TGTGCCACCAGTGACGACAGACGCTATGGCTACACCTTC.

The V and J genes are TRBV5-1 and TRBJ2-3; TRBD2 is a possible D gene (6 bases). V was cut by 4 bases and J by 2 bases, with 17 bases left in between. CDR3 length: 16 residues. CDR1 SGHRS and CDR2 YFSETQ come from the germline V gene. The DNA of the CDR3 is TGCGCCAGCAGCCATCCGGTTAGCGGCGACACAGATACGCAGTATTTT. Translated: CASSHPVSGDTDTQYF.

The CDR3 loop reads CASSLGTGEAGELFF. The DNA for the CDR3 is TGTGCCAGCAGCCTTGGGACAGGGGAAGCCGGGGAGCTGTTTTTT. The chain is built from TRBV7-2 and TRBJ2-2; TRBD1 matches 10 bases. The junction had 6 bases not matched to a gene; V was cut back by 5 bases and J by 6 bases. Germline assignment: CDR1 SGHTA and CDR2 FQGNSA. The CDR3 spans 15 residues. Full variable domain (rest looked up from reference TRBV7-2 and TRBJ2-2): GAGVSQSPSNKVTEKGKDVELRCDPISGHTALYWYRQSLGQGLEFLIYFQGNSAPDKSGLPSDRFSAERTGGSVSTLTIQRTQQEDSAVYLCASSLGTGEAGELFFGEGSRLTVL.

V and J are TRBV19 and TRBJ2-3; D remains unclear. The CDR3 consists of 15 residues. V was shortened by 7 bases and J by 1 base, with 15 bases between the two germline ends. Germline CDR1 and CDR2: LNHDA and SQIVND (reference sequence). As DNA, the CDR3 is TGTGCCAGTAAAGAGGCCGTAGGCGGCACAGATACGCAGTATTTT. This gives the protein CASKEAVGGTDTQYF.

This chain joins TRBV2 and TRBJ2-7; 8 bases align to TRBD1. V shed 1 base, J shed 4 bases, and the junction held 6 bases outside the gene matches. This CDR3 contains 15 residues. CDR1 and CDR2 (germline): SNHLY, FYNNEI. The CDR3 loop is CASSEDLGQGYEQYF. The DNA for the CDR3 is TGTGCCAGCAGTGAAGATCTAGGACAGGGTTACGAGCAGTACTTC. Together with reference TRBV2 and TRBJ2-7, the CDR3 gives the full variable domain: EPEVTQTPSHQVTQMGQEVILRCVPISNHLYFYWYRQILGQKVEFLVSFYNNEISEKSEIFDDQFSVERPDGSNFTLKIRSTKLEDSAMYFCASSEDLGQGYEQYFGPGTRLTVT.

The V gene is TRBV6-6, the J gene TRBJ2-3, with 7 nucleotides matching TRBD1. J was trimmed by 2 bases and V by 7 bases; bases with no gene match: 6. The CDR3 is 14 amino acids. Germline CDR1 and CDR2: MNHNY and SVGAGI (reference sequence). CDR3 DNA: TGTGCCAGCACTTTACAGGGGAACACAGATACGCAGTATTTT. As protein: CASTLQGNTDTQYF.

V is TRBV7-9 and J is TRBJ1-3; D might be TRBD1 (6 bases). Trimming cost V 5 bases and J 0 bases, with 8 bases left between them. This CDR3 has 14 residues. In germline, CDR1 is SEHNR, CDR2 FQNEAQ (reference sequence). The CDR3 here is CASSRGGSGNTIYF. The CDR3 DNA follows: TGTGCCAGCAGCCGAGGGGGCTCTGGAAACACCATATATTTT.

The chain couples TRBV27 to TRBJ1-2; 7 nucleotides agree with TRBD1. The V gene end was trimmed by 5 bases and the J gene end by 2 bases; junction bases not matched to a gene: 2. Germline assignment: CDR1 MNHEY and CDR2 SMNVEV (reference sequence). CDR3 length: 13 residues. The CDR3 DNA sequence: TGTGCCAGCAGTCAGGGGGGGAACTATGGCTACACCTTC. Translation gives CASSQGGNYGYTF.

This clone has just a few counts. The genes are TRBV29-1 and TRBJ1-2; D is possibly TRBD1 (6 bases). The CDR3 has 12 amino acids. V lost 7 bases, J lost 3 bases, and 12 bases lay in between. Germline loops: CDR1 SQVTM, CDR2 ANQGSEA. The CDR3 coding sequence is TGCAGCGCCTGGGCAGGGGACTATGGCTACACCTTC. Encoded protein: CSAWAGDYGYTF.